This TCR beta chain emerged from a study of PD-1 blockade in classical Hodgkin lymphoma. TCRdb's copy holds only in-frame clones and misses some; the assay was immunoSEQ multiplex PCR. The repertoire has fewer than 30,000 clones, approximately 68% of them found once; the top ten carry roughly 3.5%. Whole-study results and caveats: Reported findings placed baseline TCR diversity lower in newly diagnosed patients (compared with healthy donors). Baseline diversity was lower in partial responders and progressors than complete responders. Undefined causes, possibly disease activity or prior therapy, underlie the repertoire differences. Exclusion removed patients who began nivolumab under 1 year after ASCT.

This sample's time point: cycle 4 day 1 (C4D1), after more than five weeks of nivolumab. Relapses following autologous stem cell transplantation were seen in all patients, with brentuximab vedotin exposure varying. This clone came up a few times. What it binds is not known. This TCR came from a human donor with classical Hodgkin lymphoma. Sequencing was performed on peripheral blood mononuclear cells (PBMCs), taken before the fourth cycle of nivolumab.

The CDR3 nucleotides are TGCAGCGTTACCACCGTAACAGGGGTATACGAGCAGTACTTC. Translated: CSVTTVTGVYEQYF. This chain joins TRBV29-1 and TRBJ2-7, with 7 bases fitting TRBD1. J lost 4 bases, V lost 5 bases, and 11 bases had no gene match. The CDR3 is 14 amino acids. CDR1 and CDR2 from the germline V gene are SQVTM and ANQGSEA.